A single sample is the source of the 21 T cell receptor beta chains below, sequenced in a study of identical twins. Each CDR3 protein is one row after TCRdb ran MiXCR on the 5' RACE reads. This table has 350,000 to 500,000 distinct CDR3 sequences, approximately 18% appearing once. Sequencing used naive T cells sorted from blood. The receptors derive from a man aged 50-60 years in good health.

J is TRBJ2-1 and V is TRBV7-8; TRBD1 matches at 9 bases. This CDR3 spans 15 amino acids. J lost 7 bases, V lost 1 base, and 5 bases had no gene match. Germline V CDR1 and CDR2: SGHVS, FQNEAQ. CDR3: CASSLDHRGRNEQFF. In DNA form, the CDR3 reads TGTGCCAGCAGCTTAGATCACAGGGGGCGTAATGAGCAGTTCTTC. Filled out from reference TRBV7-8 and TRBJ2-1, the complete variable domain reads GAGVSQSPRYKVAKRGQDVALRCDPISGHVSLFWYQQALGQGPEFLTYFQNEAQLDKSGLPSDRFFAERPEGSVSTLKIQRTQQEDSAVYLCASSLDHRGRNEQFFGPGTRLTVL.

This clonotype was observed at least ten times. The chain carries TRBV28 and TRBJ2-5; possible D gene TRBD2, 6 bases. This CDR3 spans 17 amino acids. Trimming shortened V by 1 base and J by 4 bases, and 19 bases separated the two germline ends. Germline V gene data show CDR1 as MDHEN and CDR2 as SYDVKM. The CDR3 loop is CASSLFWGTGGLETQYF. The CDR3 DNA is TGTGCCAGCAGTTTATTTTGGGGGACTGGGGGTCTAGAGACCCAGTACTTC.

This rearrangement joins TRBV11-2 to TRBJ2-7; D may match TRBD1 or TRBD2 (5 bases each). Germline-derived CDR1 and CDR2 are SGHAT and FQNNGV. This CDR3 contains 14 residues. Trimming cost V 1 base and J 1 base, with 8 bases left between them. This CDR3 is CASSLAGPSYEQYF. In nucleotides, the CDR3 is TGTGCCAGCAGCTTAGCGGGGCCGTCCTACGAGCAGTACTTC.

This clonotype showed up just a few times. The chain is built from TRBV6-5 and TRBJ2-2; possible D gene TRBD2, 5 bases. CDR1 is MNHEY and CDR2 is SVGAGI in the germline V gene. Trimming took off 4 bases at V and 3 bases at J, with 21 bases between the two ends. This CDR3 region has 18 residues. CDR3 amino acids: CASSSLGSGSEDTGELFF. DNA of the CDR3: TGTGCCAGCAGTTCCTTAGGGTCGGGGAGTGAGGACACCGGGGAGCTGTTTTTT.

This clonotype showed up just a few times. The chain carries TRBV5-1 and TRBJ1-2, with D maybe TRBD1 (5 bases). Germline loops: CDR1 SGHRS, CDR2 YFSETQ. The CDR3 totals 15 residues. The V gene lost 1 base and the J gene lost 3 bases, with 13 bases spanning the gap. CDR3 in DNA: TGCGCCAGCAGCTTGTTTCCAGGGCAGGACTATGGCTACACCTTC. Its translation is CASSLFPGQDYGYTF.

This sequence joins TRBV7-6 and TRBJ2-7; D unresolved. V lost 2 bases and J lost 2, with 16 bases in between. Looked up from germline, CDR1 is SGHVS and CDR2 is FNYEAQ. The length of the CDR3 is 16 residues. The CDR3 sequence is CASSLRASGQTYEQYF. The CDR3 coding sequence is TGTGCCAGCAGCTTACGGGCCTCCGGCCAGACCTACGAGCAGTACTTC.

This clonotype was observed a few times. The chain combines TRBV7-6 with TRBJ2-7; D unclear. Germline CDR1 and CDR2: SGHVS and FNYEAQ. The CDR3 has 14 residues. Trimming cost V 0 bases and J 2 bases, with 8 bases left between them. CDR3 protein: CASSLAAVTYEQYF. CDR3 DNA: TGTGCCAGCAGCTTAGCGGCTGTCACCTACGAGCAGTACTTC. Together with reference TRBV7-6 and TRBJ2-7, the CDR3 gives the full variable domain: GAGVSQSPRYKVTKRGQDVALRCDPISGHVSLYWYRQALGQGPEFLTYFNYEAQQDKSGLPNDRFSAERPEGSISTLTIQRTEQRDSAMYRCASSLAAVTYEQYFGPGTRLTVT.

The V gene is TRBV20-1, the J gene TRBJ2-1, with 10 bases that match TRBD2. This CDR3 contains 14 residues. From germline, CDR1 is DFQATT and CDR2 SNEGSKA (reference sequence). The ends lost 6 bases at V and 4 bases at J; junction bases unmatched: 6. The CDR3 reads CSARSSGGYNEQFF. The CDR3 nucleotides read TGCAGTGCCAGATCTAGCGGGGGTTACAATGAGCAGTTCTTC.

This clonotype appeared a few times. The J gene is TRBJ2-7, the V gene TRBV3-1, with D hard to call. CDR1 is LGHDT and CDR2 is YNNKEL in the germline V gene (reference sequence). CDR3 length: 13 residues. Trimming cost V 0 bases and J 5 bases, with 8 bases left between them. CDR3 sequence (DNA): TGTGCCAGCAGCCAAGACCATGAGCACGAGCAGTACTTC. Translated: CASSQDHEHEQYF.

This chain links TRBV20-1 with TRBJ2-2; D possibly uses TRBD1 or TRBD2 (6 bases each). Germline lookup yields CDR1 DFQATT and CDR2 SNEGSKA (reference sequence). V was cut by 2 bases and J by 5 bases, with 9 bases left in between. CDR3 length: 13 residues. CDR3 DNA: TGCAGTGCTAGAAAGGGGGGAACCGGGGAGCTGTTTTTT. This codes for CSARKGGTGELFF.

This clonotype occurred a few times. The V call is TRBV5-1, the J call TRBJ2-2, with D possibly matching TRBD2 (5 bases). The CDR3 is made up of 15 amino acids. Germline V gene data show CDR1 as SGHRS and CDR2 as YFSETQ. Trimming removed 4 bases from V and 4 bases from J, with 14 bases in between. The CDR3 nucleotides are TGCGCCAGCAGCCTGCCGGGCGCGGGCACCGGGGAGCTGTTTTTT. Translation gives CASSLPGAGTGELFF.

This clonotype was seen many times. V and J are TRBV12-3 or TRBV12-4 and TRBJ1-5; D uncertain. There are 14 residues in the CDR3. Trimming took off 3 bases at V and 6 bases at J, with 12 bases between the two ends. The CDR3: CASSLELMRQPQHF. CDR3 nucleotide sequence: TGTGCCAGCAGTTTGGAACTGATGCGTCAGCCCCAGCATTTT.

The chain uses TRBV20-1 and TRBJ2-5, with unresolved D. Trimming stripped 2 bases from V and 8 bases from J, with 9 bases between. CDR3 length: 11 amino acids. From germline, CDR1 is DFQATT and CDR2 SNEGSKA (reference sequence). CDR3 nucleotide sequence: TGCAGTGCTAGATATGTCGGAACCCAGTACTTC. Its translation: CSARYVGTQYF.

V usage is TRBV6-2 or TRBV6-3 and J usage is TRBJ2-7; D perhaps matches TRBD2 (5 bases). Deletions cut 2 bases from V and 12 bases from J, with 14 bases between. The V gene's germline CDR1 is MNHEY and CDR2 SVGEGT. This CDR3 contains 12 residues. The CDR3 here is CASSYSRGILYF. The CDR3 region has the DNA TGTGCCAGCAGTTACAGCCGGGGAATTCTGTACTTC.

The rearrangement uses TRBV18 and TRBJ2-7; D is uncertain. The CDR3 covers 12 residues. Trimming left V 2 bases short and J 3 bases short, with 5 bases between. CDR1 and CDR2 (germline): KGHSH, LQKENI. DNA of the CDR3: TGTGCCAGCTCACCAGCAAACTACGAGCAGTACTTC. The encoded protein is CASSPANYEQYF.

This clonotype showed up just a few times. The J gene is TRBJ2-7, the V gene TRBV6-1; 9 bases map to TRBD1. The V gene end was trimmed by 6 bases and the J gene end by 2 bases; junction bases not matched to a gene: 5. CDR3 length: 14 residues. The germline V gene encodes CDR1 MNHNS and CDR2 SASEGT. Written as DNA, the CDR3 is TGTGCCAGCAGGCAGGGACAGGGTACCTACGAGCAGTACTTC. Residues: CASRQGQGTYEQYF.

This clonotype came up many times. This sequence joins TRBV12-3 or TRBV12-4 and TRBJ2-5; 9 bases are shared with TRBD1. The trim removed 5 bases at V and 5 bases at J, leaving 6 bases unmatched. This CDR3 region has 14 residues. The CDR3 nucleotides are TGTGCCAGCAGTCGCCGGGACAGGGACGAGACCCAGTACTTC. Translating gives CASSRRDRDETQYF.

This clonotype was seen repeatedly, ten times or more. This chain connects TRBV5-1 to TRBJ2-7; 9 nucleotides align to TRBD1. The germline V gene encodes CDR1 SGHRS and CDR2 YFSETQ. The CDR3 consists of 14 residues. Trimming cost V 4 bases and J 2 bases; bases outside gene matches: 4. CDR3: CASSPGTGTYEQYF. The CDR3 DNA sequence: TGCGCCAGCAGCCCTGGGACAGGGACCTACGAGCAGTACTTC.

This clonotype came up a few times. The chain couples TRBV11-1 to TRBJ2-3; 12 bases line up with TRBD2. This CDR3 contains 18 residues. J gave up 5 bases and V 5 bases, and 14 bases lay outside the gene matches. Germline CDR1 and CDR2: SGHAT and FQDESV (reference sequence). In DNA form, the CDR3 reads TGTGCCAGCAGCGCTCCTAGCGGGAGGGCCTCATTTGGAGATACGCAGTATTTT. This gives the protein CASSAPSGRASFGDTQYF.

This clonotype was counted between two and nine times. The rearrangement uses TRBV2 and TRBJ2-1; 7 bases line up with TRBD1. The CDR3 runs to 11 residues. In germline, CDR1 is SNHLY, CDR2 FYNNEI. CDR3 DNA: TGTGCGATACAGGGGAACAATGAGCAGTTCTTC. Protein product: CAIQGNNEQFF.

This clonotype was found many times. V and J are TRBV7-2 and TRBJ2-1, with 8 bases lining up with TRBD2. Germline loops: CDR1 SGHTA, CDR2 FQGNSA. V gave up 1 base and J gave up 9 bases; unmatched junction bases: 11. The CDR3 loop spans 16 amino acids. The CDR3 region has the DNA TGTGCCAGCAGCTTAGAAGGGAAAGCGGGAGCTAGTGAGCAGTTCTTC. The encoded protein is CASSLEGKAGASEQFF.